Many counts were recorded for the clone carrying this T cell receptor beta chain. Its antigen is unidentified. PBMCs stored at -80 C, 2 million in total, were the source of the unsorted libraries. The method for making cDNA was 5'RACE, and it used 10-nucleotide random UMIs. TCRdb independently ran MiXCR on the 5' RACE reads; one entry per CDR3 protein. In the table there are approximately 50,000 distinct CDR3 sequences, under 13% of which are singletons. This specimen belongs to a study of neurological immune-mediated disorders. There are 14 residues in the CDR3. V shed 6 bases, J shed 0 bases, and the junction held 1 base outside the gene matches. The V gene's germline CDR1 is ENHRY and CDR2 SYGVKD. Whole-study findings and limits: Subjects shared no identical expanded-clone CDR3 amino acid sequences, suggesting private TCR-beta repertoires in all groups.

The chain couples TRBV10-3 to TRBJ1-1; 10 bases are a match to TRBD1. The sequenced sample was PBMCs. The receptor comes from an older man with HTLV-1-associated myelopathy (HAM/TSP). In DNA form, the CDR3 reads TGTGCCATCAGGGGACAGGGGATGAACACTGAAGCTTTCTTT. Its protein is CAIRGQGMNTEAFF.